This T cell receptor beta chain stems from a study of T cells after somatic rescue of genetic block. This table comes from immunoSEQ multiplex PCR, and its TCRdb copy is limited to in-frame clones, with some not included. The sample carries some 68,000 clones, roughly 93% recorded once. CDR3 length: 14 amino acids. Germline trimming cut 11 bases from V and 3 bases from J; bases unmatched to any gene: 9. This clonotype was sampled from a man younger than 40. The sample taken for sequencing was peripheral blood mononuclear cells (PBMCs). The V and J genes are TRBV23-1 and TRBJ2-2; TRBD2 matches 7 bases. TRBV23-1 is known as an ORF, though its function is uncertain. CDR3 residues: CAGVGRAHTGELFF. The CDR3 nucleotides are TGCGCCGGGGTAGGGAGGGCGCACACCGGGGAGCTGTTTTTT.